These 20 T cell receptor beta chains originate from one sample sequenced in a study of technical replicates of blood from a handful of donors. Sequenced by immunoSEQ multiplex PCR; TCRdb stores in-frame clones only, minus some. The sample gives just under 85,000 clones, around 94% of which show up once; more than 0.2% is in the top ten. Sequenced input: T cells isolated from PBMCs. The receptor source for this set is a human donor in good health.

The chain uses TRBV2 and TRBJ2-3, with 8 nucleotides matching TRBD2. This CDR3 has 15 residues. V trimming: 4 bases; J trimming: 1 base; junction bases outside the gene matches: 4. Germline CDR1 is SNHLY and CDR2 is FYNNEI. CDR3: CASSVRAGGTDTQYF. The CDR3, as DNA: TGTGCCAGCAGTGTTCGAGCGGGGGGCACAGATACGCAGTATTTT.

The CDR3, as DNA: TGTGCCAGCAGCTCCCAATTAGCGGGAGGGCCTGAGGGTGAGCAGTTCTTC. It specifies CASSSQLAGGPEGEQFF. The J gene is TRBJ2-1, the V gene TRBV11-2, with TRBD2 matching over 11 bases. J was trimmed by 9 bases and V by 4 bases; bases with no gene match: 14. The CDR3 covers 17 residues. Germline CDR1 reads SGHAT; CDR2 reads FQNNGV. Full variable domain (remainder filled in from reference TRBV11-2 and TRBJ2-1): EAGVAQSPRYKIIEKRQSVAFWCNPISGHATLYWYQQILGQGPKLLIQFQNNGVVDDSQLPKDRFSAERLKGVDSTLKIQPAKLEDSAVYLCASSSQLAGGPEGEQFFGPGTRLTVL.

The rearrangement joins TRBV5-4 to TRBJ2-1; the match to TRBD2 covers 8 bases. Unmatched junction bases numbered 12, after V lost 0 bases and J lost 4 bases. This CDR3 has 18 residues. Germline V CDR1 and CDR2: SGHNT, YYREEE (reference sequence). The CDR3 nucleotides are TGTGCCAGCAGCTTGGGGGGAGCGGGGGCCGCCTTATACAATGAGCAGTTCTTC. It is translated as CASSLGGAGAALYNEQFF.

Only one count was recorded for this clone. This chain uses TRBV11-2 with TRBJ2-7; D gene unclear. CDR1 SGHAT and CDR2 FQNNGV come from the germline V gene. This CDR3 spans 10 amino acids. V was clipped by 8 bases and J by 2 bases, with 4 bases between them. The CDR3 bases are TGTGCCAGCTCCACCTACGAGCAGTACTTC. Translated: CASSTYEQYF.

The gene calls are TRBV5-1 and TRBJ2-4, with 8 positions matching TRBD2. In germline, CDR1 is SGHRS, CDR2 YFSETQ. The CDR3 length is 19 residues. Germline trimming cut 0 bases from V and 1 base from J; bases unmatched to any gene: 12. The CDR3 loop reads CASSLAGLAGDVAKNIQYF. CDR3 sequence (DNA): TGCGCCAGCAGCTTGGCAGGCCTAGCGGGCGACGTGGCCAAAAACATTCAGTACTTC.

The chain employs TRBV2 and TRBJ2-7; the match to TRBD1 covers 8 bases. V shed 7 bases, J shed 2 bases, and the junction held 7 bases outside the gene matches. Germline V gene sequence: CDR1 SNHLY, CDR2 FYNNEI. This CDR3 region has 14 residues. CDR3 sequence reads: CASKDRDRTYEQYF. The CDR3 DNA follows: TGTGCCAGCAAAGACCGGGACAGGACCTACGAGCAGTACTTC. Full variable domain (missing parts from reference TRBV2 and TRBJ2-7): EPEVTQTPSHQVTQMGQEVILRCVPISNHLYFYWYRQILGQKVEFLVSFYNNEISEKSEIFDDQFSVERPDGSNFTLKIRSTKLEDSAMYFCASKDRDRTYEQYFGPGTRLTVT.

This clone showed up just once. This rearrangement joins TRBV4-1 to TRBJ1-5; D unresolved. This CDR3 is 16 amino acids long. Germline V gene lookup returns CDR1 MGHRA and CDR2 YSYEKL. Trimming removed 6 bases at V and 0 bases at J, with 15 bases between. In nucleotides, the CDR3 is TGCGCCAGCAGTCGTGCCGGTCCTCATAGCAATCAGCCCCAGCATTTT. Its translation is CASSRAGPHSNQPQHF.

The count of this clone is one. This chain connects TRBV28 to TRBJ2-2, with a weak D call TRBD2 (6 bases). Germline CDR1 reads MDHEN; CDR2 reads SYDVKM. V gave up 10 bases and J gave up 6 bases, with 12 bases separating them. The CDR3 is 12 amino acids. The CDR3 nucleotides read TGTGCCACAGGGCGGAGGGCCGGGGAGCTGTTTTTT. This sequence encodes CATGRRAGELFF.

The chain combines TRBV29-1 with TRBJ2-7; 9 bases are shared with TRBD1. The germline CDR1 and CDR2 sequences are SQVTM and ANQGSEA. V lost 6 bases to trimming and J lost 3 bases; unmatched junction nucleotides: 9. The CDR3 length is 14 residues. The CDR3 protein is CSVTLGTGIYEQYF. CDR3 DNA sequence: TGCAGCGTCACTCTTGGGACAGGGATCTACGAGCAGTACTTC.

The chain combines TRBV2 with TRBJ2-2; 11 bases fit TRBD2. The V gene's germline CDR1 is SNHLY and CDR2 FYNNEI. J was trimmed by 7 bases and V by 4 bases; bases with no gene match: 8. This CDR3 has 16 amino acids. The CDR3 nucleotides are TGTGCCAGCAGTGGCAATAGCGGGGGGGCCTTCGGGGAGCTGTTTTTT. This translates into CASSGNSGGAFGELFF.

This rearrangement joins TRBV6-1 to TRBJ1-2; no firm D call. This CDR3 comprises 12 residues. V lost 7 bases to trimming and J lost 8 bases, with 14 bases between them. From germline, CDR1 is MNHNS and CDR2 SASEGT. CDR3 sequence: CASTPRLYGYTF. Here the CDR3 DNA reads TGTGCCAGCACCCCCAGGCTTTACGGCTACACCTTC.

This clone was seen many times. CDR3 loop: CASSWGQGNTEAFF. CDR3 bases: TGTGCCAGCAGCTGGGGACAGGGGAACACTGAAGCTTTCTTT. The chain combines TRBV7-9 with TRBJ1-1; 9 bases are a match to TRBD1. Germline V gene sequence: CDR1 SEHNR, CDR2 FQNEAQ (reference sequence). CDR3 length: 14 residues. Trimming cost V 4 bases and J 1 base; bases outside gene matches: 1.

This chain joins TRBV29-1 and TRBJ2-2, with TRBD1 identical over 7 bases. In germline, CDR1 is SQVTM, CDR2 ANQGSEA. Unmatched junction bases numbered 10, after V lost 6 bases and J lost 6 bases. CDR3 size: 14 residues. The CDR3 loop is CSVTGNRGSGELFF. For the CDR3, the DNA is TGCAGCGTAACCGGAAACAGGGGATCCGGGGAGCTGTTTTTT.

This clone showed up just a few times. The chain uses TRBV7-9 and TRBJ1-1; a weak D match, TRBD1 (6 bases). Trimming stripped 4 bases from V and 5 bases from J, with 26 bases between. The CDR3 runs 18 residues. Germline loops: CDR1 SEHNR, CDR2 FQNEAQ (reference sequence). CDR3 residues: CASSSPPRRGAHLTEAFF. The CDR3 DNA reads as TGTGCCAGCAGCTCACCCCCGAGGCGGGGGGCCCACCTTACTGAAGCTTTCTTT.

This sequence joins TRBV19 and TRBJ1-1; D call uncertain. The CDR3 is made up of 14 amino acids. Trimming took 4 bases from V and 6 from J, leaving 15 bases between them. The germline V gene has CDR1 LNHDA and CDR2 SQIVND (reference sequence). CDR3 protein: CASSTLAGRSEAFF. The CDR3 coding sequence is TGTGCCAGTAGTACCCTAGCAGGCCGCTCTGAAGCTTTCTTT.

This chain uses TRBV11-2 with TRBJ2-1; 14 nucleotides align to TRBD2. Germline trimming cut 5 bases from V and 9 bases from J; bases unmatched to any gene: 12. The germline gives CDR1 SGHAT, CDR2 FQNNGV. The CDR3 sequence is 17 residues long. DNA for the CDR3: TGTGCCAGCAGCGCGACGACTAGCGGGAGGGAGGCCGGTGAGCAGTTCTTC. Translated, it gives CASSATTSGREAGEQFF. Full variable domain (rest looked up from reference TRBV11-2 and TRBJ2-1): EAGVAQSPRYKIIEKRQSVAFWCNPISGHATLYWYQQILGQGPKLLIQFQNNGVVDDSQLPKDRFSAERLKGVDSTLKIQPAKLEDSAVYLCASSATTSGREAGEQFFGPGTRLTVL.

The chain couples TRBV29-1 to TRBJ1-2; D is undetermined. This CDR3 is 11 amino acids long. Trimming took off 2 bases at V and 5 bases at J, with 6 bases between the two ends. The germline V gene encodes CDR1 SQVTM and CDR2 ANQGSEA. The chain's CDR3 is CSVEHLYGYTF. The DNA of the CDR3 is TGCAGCGTTGAACACTTATATGGCTACACCTTC. The variable domain in full, completed from reference TRBV29-1 and TRBJ1-2, reads SAVISQKPSRDICQRGTSLTIQCQVDSQVTMMFWYRQQPGQSLTLIATANQGSEATYESGFVIDKFPISRPNLTFSTLTVSNMSPEDSSIYLCSVEHLYGYTFGSGTRLTVV.

The chain uses TRBV19 and TRBJ1-4; D is undetermined. Trimming cost V 7 bases and J 4 bases, with 13 bases left between them. The CDR3 sequence is 14 residues long. CDR1 and CDR2 (germline): LNHDA, SQIVND (reference sequence). The CDR3 reads CASIDSRLNEKLFF. The DNA of the CDR3 is TGTGCCAGTATCGACTCACGTCTTAATGAAAAACTGTTTTTT.

V and J are TRBV6-5 and TRBJ1-5; TRBD1 matches at 10 bases. CDR3 length: 15 amino acids. CDR1 and CDR2 from the germline V gene are MNHEY and SVGAGI. The V segment lost 5 bases and the J segment 5 bases; nucleotides outside the gene matches: 6. The CDR3 bases are TGTGCCAGCAGTCCCGGGACAGGGGCGGATCAGCCCCAGCATTTT. This sequence encodes CASSPGTGADQPQHF.

This chain joins TRBV11-2 and TRBJ1-2, with D unclear. This CDR3 has 15 amino acids. Germline V lookup: CDR1 SGHAT, CDR2 FQNNGV. The ends were cut back, 5 bases at V and 0 bases at J, with 13 bases in the middle. DNA of the CDR3: TGTGCCAGCAGCGCGGGATTCGAAGCTAACTATGGCTACACCTTC. Amino acids: CASSAGFEANYGYTF.